This T cell receptor (beta chain) came from a study of beta chain features in type 1 diabetes. Study information: No age, gender or cell yield differences were seen between patients and healthy donors. Study-wide results and limits: There was a moderate but significant shortening of TCRB CDR3s in all four CD4+ subsets of Type 1 diabetes patients.

A sort by CD45RO/CCR7/CD25/CD127/CD95/CD27 yielded CD4+ naive, central memory, regulatory and stem cell-like memory cells. CDR1 and CDR2 from the germline V gene are MNHEY and SVGAGI. V lost 8 bases, J lost 2 bases, and 14 bases lay in between. The CDR3 is 14 residues long. Every bit of the isolated RNA underwent reverse transcription, so sequencing read expressed TCRB transcripts. TCRdb's copy holds only in-frame clones and misses some; the assay was immunoSEQ multiplex PCR. The table records about 250,000 clones, approximately 10% of them present only once. About this clone: Its antigen is still unknown.

This rearrangement joins TRBV6-5 to TRBJ2-3; tentative D call: TRBD1 (5 bases). Source material: naive CD4+ T cells from blood. The source is a man aged 30-40 years with type 1 diabetes. Written as DNA, the CDR3 is TGTGCCAGCGGGGCCTTGGCTCTCACAGATACGCAGTATTTT. Its translation is CASGALALTDTQYF.